Each of the 13 T cell receptor beta chains below was sequenced from the same sample in a study of human T cells and chemical hapten exposure. Indicated time point: patch test 1, 2 weeks after DPC sensitization. Specified treatment: therapeutic diphenylcyclopropenone sensitization with weekly scalp DPC. TCRdb ran MiXCR on the RACE reads and lists one entry per CDR3 protein. The sample carries fewer than 500,000 distinct CDR3 sequences, 4.8% recorded once. This specimen was whole blood, taken in connection with sensitization to the hapten diphenylcyclopropenone (DPC). Receptors were obtained from a woman aged 45-59 years with alopecia areata. Some clones in this sample may be carry-over from other donors' samples.

This clonotype was seen at least ten times. The V call is TRBV20-1, the J call TRBJ2-3, with 9 bases lining up with TRBD1. The CDR3 loop spans 13 amino acids. Germline CDR1 reads DFQATT; CDR2 reads SNEGSKA (reference sequence). The trim removed 5 bases at V and 4 bases at J, leaving 4 bases unmatched. CDR3 region: CSAPRQGADTQYF. The CDR3 coding sequence is TGCAGTGCTCCACGACAGGGGGCAGATACGCAGTATTTT.

Ten or more counts support this clonotype. This chain joins TRBV28 and TRBJ2-4, with D tentatively TRBD1 or TRBD2 (6 bases each). This CDR3 is 16 amino acids long. With 5 bases removed from V and 0 bases from J, the gap between germline ends came to 14 bases. Germline CDR1 reads MDHEN; CDR2 reads SYDVKM. DNA of the CDR3: TGTGCCAGCAGTCAGAGGGGGGCGGGAGCCAAAAACATTCAGTACTTC. This gives the protein CASSQRGAGAKNIQYF.

At least ten counts were recorded for this clonotype. The gene calls are TRBV29-1 and TRBJ1-5, with D unclear. Looked up from germline, CDR1 is SQVTM and CDR2 is ANQGSEA. CDR3 size: 15 residues. The V and J ends lost 6 bases and 1 base respectively, with 16 bases between them. Written as DNA, the CDR3 is TGCAGCGTCGCGGACGAGCCTAGGAGCAATCAGCCCCAGCATTTT. Amino acids: CSVADEPRSNQPQHF.

This clonotype was picked up many times. The gene calls are TRBV12-3 or TRBV12-4 and TRBJ2-1; 8 bases agree with TRBD2. This CDR3 is 15 amino acids long. V dropped 5 bases and J dropped 4; count of bases not matched to a gene: 7. In DNA form, the CDR3 reads TGTGCCAGCAGTCCCCTAAGCGGGAGATACAATGAGCAGTTCTTC. Protein sequence: CASSPLSGRYNEQFF.

This clonotype was seen at least ten times. This chain uses TRBV6-5 with TRBJ2-2; TRBD2 aligns across 12 bases. The CDR3 runs 19 residues. J lost 11 bases, V lost 0 bases, and 16 bases had no gene match. The germline V gene encodes CDR1 MNHEY and CDR2 SVGAGI. As DNA, the CDR3 is TGTGCCAGCAGTTACTCAGGGAGGGTCAGACTAGCGGGGGAGGAAGAGCTGTTTTTT. This gives the protein CASSYSGRVRLAGEEELFF.

About this clonotype itself: A much larger clone sits a single nucleotide away, making a read error possible. This CDR3 reads CASRAGGAYGYTF. CDR3 nucleotides: TGTGCCAGCAGGGCAGGGGGCGCCTATGGCTACACCTTC. J is TRBJ1-2 and V is TRBV6-5, with 8 bases matching TRBD1. Looked up from germline, CDR1 is MNHEY and CDR2 is SVGAGI. Losses at the gene ends were 6 bases for V and 4 bases for J; bases not matched to a gene: 4. This CDR3 contains 13 residues.

This clonotype showed up just a few times. This sequence joins TRBV29-1 and TRBJ1-1; D might be TRBD1 (5 bases). The CDR3 sequence is 13 residues long. The V end was cut by 6 bases, the J end by 1 base, with 12 bases between. CDR1 and CDR2 (germline): SQVTM, ANQGSEA. CDR3 sequence (DNA): TGCAGCGTGGGGGGACTTCAGAACACTGAAGCTTTCTTT. Amino acid sequence: CSVGGLQNTEAFF.

A few counts support this clonotype. This chain connects TRBV20-1 to TRBJ2-5, with 10 bases identical to TRBD2. This CDR3 region has 14 residues. Trimming removed 5 bases from V and 5 bases from J; junction bases left unmatched: 8. The germline CDR1 and CDR2 sequences are DFQATT and SNEGSKA (reference sequence). The CDR3 nucleotides read TGCAGTGCTCCCTTAGCGGGAGGCCAGGAGACCCAGTACTTC. Translation gives CSAPLAGGQETQYF.

In this sample, this clonotype turned up a few times. V and J are TRBV21-1 and TRBJ2-1; the table's D call, TRBD2, was not checked against the DNA. TRBV21-1 is an annotated pseudogene. CDR3 length equals 15 residues. The CDR3 here is CASSSPEVSYNEQFF. CDR3 nucleotide sequence: TGTGCCAGCAGCTCTCCCGAGGTGTCCTACAATGAGCAGTTCTTC.

This clonotype was recorded many times. The chain carries TRBV7-9 and TRBJ2-3, with 8 bases aligning to TRBD2. The CDR3 extends over 16 amino acids. CDR1 and CDR2 from the germline V gene are SEHNR and FQNEAQ (reference sequence). The junction had 6 bases not matched to a gene; V was cut back by 3 bases and J by 1 base. The CDR3 DNA sequence: TGTGCCAGCAGCTTGGGCGGGGGGCCCCGCACAGATACGCAGTATTTT. The encoded protein is CASSLGGGPRTDTQYF.

In this sample, this clonotype turned up many times. This chain uses TRBV7-2 with TRBJ1-1, with D uncertain. Germline V lookup: CDR1 SGHTA, CDR2 FQGNSA. Trimming removed 5 bases from V and 6 bases from J, with 13 bases in between. The CDR3 covers 13 residues. The DNA of the CDR3 is TGTGCCAGCAGCCCGATTGAGCAGGCTGAAGCTTTCTTT. It yields the protein CASSPIEQAEAFF.

The V gene is TRBV5-6, the J gene TRBJ1-5; D might be TRBD1 (6 bases). V was clipped by 5 bases and J by 3 bases, with 15 bases between them. Germline loops: CDR1 SGHDT, CDR2 YYEEEE. CDR3 length equals 15 residues. CDR3 sequence reads: CASSSQGYINQPQHF. The CDR3 nucleotides are TGTGCCAGCAGTTCTCAGGGGTACATCAATCAGCCCCAGCATTTT.

The CDR3 sequence: CASSQTGGAGANVLTF. The CDR3 DNA reads TGTGCCAGCAGTCAAACAGGGGGCGCTGGGGCCAACGTCCTGACTTTC. The chain joins TRBV28 to TRBJ2-6; 9 nucleotides align to TRBD1. The CDR3 has 16 amino acids. Germline V gene data show CDR1 as MDHEN and CDR2 as SYDVKM. Trimming took 5 bases from V and 2 from J; bases not matched to a gene: 4.